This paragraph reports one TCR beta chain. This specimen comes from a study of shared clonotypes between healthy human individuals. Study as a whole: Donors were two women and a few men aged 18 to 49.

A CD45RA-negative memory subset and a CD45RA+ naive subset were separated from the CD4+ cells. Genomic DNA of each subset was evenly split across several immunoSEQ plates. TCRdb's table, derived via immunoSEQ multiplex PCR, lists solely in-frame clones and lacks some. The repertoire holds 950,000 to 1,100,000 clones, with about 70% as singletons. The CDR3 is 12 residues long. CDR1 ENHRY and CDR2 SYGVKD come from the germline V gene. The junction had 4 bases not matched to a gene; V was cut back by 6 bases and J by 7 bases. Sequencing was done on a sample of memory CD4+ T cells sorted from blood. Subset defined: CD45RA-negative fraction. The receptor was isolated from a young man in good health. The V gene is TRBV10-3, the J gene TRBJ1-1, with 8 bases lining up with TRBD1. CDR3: CAISSTGVEAFF. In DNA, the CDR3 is TGTGCCATCAGCTCGACAGGGGTTGAAGCTTTCTTT.